The following is a TCR beta chain sequence with its context. This clonotype was observed a few times. The antigen it binds to is not known. Nothing much larger sits one base from this clone, and base qualities are not available. The CDR3 contains 15 residues, cysteine and phenylalanine counted. The only DNA kept is the CDR3, 45 bases in frame from the first base. Here V drops 3 bases and J drops 2 bases, and the junction holds 5 bases not matched to any gene. Via the germline V gene, CDR1 is SGHTA and CDR2 FQGNSA. Library preparation used RT-PCR. Sequencer: Illumina HiSeq 2500. TCRdb reanalyzed the raw reads on its own, using fastp at Q25 for trimming and MiXCR for clone calling, and kept in-frame beta chains. Merged by CDR3 protein, the rows form single entries marked with the most common genes and DNA. The sample profile shows 650,000 to 800,000 distinct CDR3 sequences; about 18% of them were found once. Of the sample, about a tenth falls within the top ten clones.

The entry originates in a study of response to subunit inactivated influenza vaccine (dated by TCRdb to the late 2010s). About the full investigation: The study used deep quantitative T cell receptor repertoire profiling to track responses to a trivalent subunit inactivated influenza vaccine.

Paper-wide results and their limitations: According to the authors, only a limited number of new T cells may be recruited by each seasonal influenza vaccination.

This receptor was identified in a man aged 50-59 years who received an inactivated influenza vaccine. Donor details come from another sample of the same person, matched by shared clones. This specimen consisted of PBMCs from blood, obtained roughly 5 days after vaccination. The chain was built from TRBV7-2 and TRBJ2-7; a stretch of 9 junction bases matches TRBD1. The DNA is as follows: TGTGCCAGCAGCTTCATACAGGGGGCACCCTACGAGCAGTACTTC. This codes for CASSFIQGAPYEQYF. When the CDR3 is completed using the reference TRBV7-2 and TRBJ2-7 genes on either side, the full variable domain is GAGVSQSPSNKVTEKGKDVELRCDPISGHTALYWYRQSLGQGLEFLIYFQGNSAPDKSGLPSDRFSAERTGGSVSTLTIQRTQQEDSAVYLCASSFIQGAPYEQYFGPGTRLTVT.